The 24 T cell receptor beta chains below all came from one sample that was sequenced in a study of blood T cell repertoires in COVID-19. Libraries were prepared by immunoSEQ multiplex PCR; TCRdb keeps only in-frame clonotypes and omits some of them. The table lists just under 150,000 clones, 87% of them singletons, with over 35% in the top ten. Source material: peripheral blood. The origin of the receptors is a man in his forties or fifties who had recovered from COVID-19.

This chain connects TRBV7-9 to TRBJ1-2, with D possibly being TRBD1 (6 bases). The CDR3 has 14 amino acids. V gave up 4 bases and J gave up 2 bases, with 11 bases separating them. Germline V gives CDR1 SEHNR, CDR2 FQNEAQ (reference sequence). The DNA of the CDR3 is TGTGCCAGCAGCTCAAACCAGGGGAACTATGGCTACACCTTC. Protein product: CASSSNQGNYGYTF. The full variable domain, with the rest looked up from reference TRBV7-9 and TRBJ1-2, is DTGVSQNPRHKITKRGQNVTFRCDPISEHNRLYWYRQTLGQGPEFLTYFQNEAQLEKSRLLSDRFSAERPKGSFSTLEIQRTEQGDSAMYLCASSSNQGNYGYTFGSGTRLTVV.

The gene calls are TRBV5-1 and TRBJ2-5; 12 positions agree with TRBD2. Germline V CDR1 and CDR2: SGHRS, YFSETQ. The V and J ends lost 3 bases and 5 bases, in that order; junction bases with no gene match: 8. The CDR3 has 16 amino acids. In DNA form, the CDR3 reads TGCGCCAGCAGCTCCCAGACTAGCGGGGGATTTGAGACCCAGTACTTC. It codes for CASSSQTSGGFETQYF.

This chain links TRBV5-6 with TRBJ2-1; the D gene is possibly TRBD1 (5 bases). The CDR3 contains 13 residues. The V gene's germline CDR1 is SGHDT and CDR2 YYEEEE. V lost 3 bases and J 15 bases, leaving 19 bases between the germline ends. CDR3 in amino acids: CASSSALYLGPFF. In nucleotides, the CDR3 is TGTGCCAGCAGCTCCGCGCTCTACCTGGGGCCGTTCTTC. Filled out from reference TRBV5-6 and TRBJ2-1, the complete variable domain reads DAGVTQSPTHLIKTRGQQVTLRCSPKSGHDTVSWYQQALGQGPQFIFQYYEEEERQRGNFPDRFSGHQFPNYSSELNVNALLLGDSALYLCASSSALYLGPFFGPGTRLTVL.

This sequence joins TRBV27 and TRBJ1-2, with 8 bases identical to TRBD1. CDR3 size: 15 residues. V lost 5 bases and J lost 4; bases outside the gene matches: 9. Germline V gene sequence: CDR1 MNHEY, CDR2 SMNVEV (reference sequence). The CDR3 nucleotides are TGTGCCAGCAGTCCTAGACAGGGGATGCCCTATGGCTACACCTTC. Amino acid sequence: CASSPRQGMPYGYTF.

V gene TRBV11-3 combines with J gene TRBJ1-5, with D unclear. The germline gives CDR1 SGHNT, CDR2 YENEEA. Trimming took 1 base from V and 8 from J, leaving 18 bases between them. CDR3 size: 16 residues. The CDR3 nucleotides are TGTGCCAGCAGCTTAGGTAGCGGGAAGAAAAGGGAGCCCCAGCATTTT. Encoded protein: CASSLGSGKKREPQHF.

The chain has TRBV5-4 and TRBJ2-3; the D is unclear. The CDR3 covers 15 residues. CDR1 and CDR2 from the germline V gene are SGHNT and YYREEE (reference sequence). V was shortened by 0 bases and J by 3 bases, with 11 bases between the two germline ends. CDR3 bases: TGTGCCAGCAGCTTGGTATACAGTGGGACAGATACGCAGTATTTT. Amino acids: CASSLVYSGTDTQYF.

The chain links TRBV6-2 or TRBV6-3 to TRBJ2-1; the match to TRBD2 covers 9 bases. The ends lost 0 bases at V and 3 bases at J; junction bases unmatched: 9. The germline V gene has CDR1 MNHEY and CDR2 SVGEGT. The CDR3 has 18 residues. The CDR3 DNA reads TGTGCCAGCAGTTACTCGATGTTGGCTAGCGGGGTCTACAATGAGCAGTTCTTC. It translates to CASSYSMLASGVYNEQFF.

This clone was seen just once. The rearrangement links TRBV5-1 to TRBJ1-3, with D hard to call. With 5 bases removed from V and 0 bases from J, the gap between germline ends came to 15 bases. Looked up from germline, CDR1 is SGHRS and CDR2 is YFSETQ. The CDR3 consists of 16 residues. For the CDR3, the DNA is TGCGCCAGCAGACGGGAAGCCGGCAACTCTGGAAACACCATATATTTT. Its protein product is CASRREAGNSGNTIYF.

The chain has TRBV11-1 and TRBJ1-5; D is perhaps TRBD1 (5 bases). The CDR3 spans 14 residues. Between the trimmed V and J ends, which lost 11 bases and 6 bases, there was a span of 20 bases. Germline V gene data show CDR1 as SGHAT and CDR2 as FQDESV (reference sequence). The CDR3: CADYRGDRRQPQHF. Written as DNA, the CDR3 is TGTGCCGATTATCGGGGGGACCGACGTCAGCCCCAGCATTTT. Full variable domain (outside the CDR3, taken from reference TRBV11-1 and TRBJ1-5): EAEVAQSPRYKITEKSQAVAFWCDPISGHATLYWYRQILGQGPELLVQFQDESVVDDSQLPKDRFSAERLKGVDSTLKIQPAELGDSAMYLCADYRGDRRQPQHFGDGTRLSIL.

The chain uses TRBV5-1 and TRBJ2-3; 8 bases align to TRBD1. The CDR3 is 16 amino acids. With 3 bases clipped from V and 3 bases from J, the junction kept 9 bases outside the gene matches. Germline V gene sequence: CDR1 SGHRS, CDR2 YFSETQ. In nucleotides, the CDR3 is TGCGCCAGCAGCTCCGACAGGGGTGGAGGAACAGATACGCAGTATTTT. It is translated as CASSSDRGGGTDTQYF.

The chain uses TRBV5-1 and TRBJ1-5, with 9 bases lining up with TRBD1. Trimming took 3 bases from V and 4 from J; bases not matched to a gene: 8. Per the germline V gene, CDR1 is SGHRS and CDR2 is YFSETQ. The CDR3 sequence is 16 residues long. DNA for the CDR3: TGCGCCAGCAGCTGGGGGGACAGGGAGGGAAATCAGCCCCAGCATTTT. Protein sequence: CASSWGDREGNQPQHF.

The chain employs TRBV3-1 (or the pseudogene TRBV3-2) and TRBJ1-2; D gene unclear. This CDR3 is built from 13 residues. In germline, CDR1 is LGHDT, CDR2 YNNKEL (reference sequence). The ends were cut back, 2 bases at V and 7 bases at J, with 11 bases in the middle. The CDR3 sequence: CASSQHRDGGYTF. DNA for the CDR3: TGTGCCAGCAGCCAACACAGAGACGGTGGCTACACCTTC.

The V and J genes are TRBV5-1 and TRBJ1-6; 7 bases agree with TRBD1. This CDR3 is 14 amino acids long. Germline values: CDR1 SGHRS, CDR2 YFSETQ. J gave up 10 bases and V 5 bases, and 9 bases lay outside the gene matches. The CDR3: CASRITGDQSPLHF. The CDR3 DNA reads TGCGCCAGCAGAATAACAGGGGATCAGTCACCCCTCCACTTT.

This clone showed up just once. This chain links TRBV5-8 with TRBJ1-1; maybe TRBD1 (6 bases). The germline V gene has CDR1 SGHTS and CDR2 YDEGEE. CDR3 length: 14 residues. V lost 6 bases, J lost 4 bases, and 16 bases lay in between. The CDR3 sequence is CASTYLEGGTEAFF. Here the CDR3 DNA reads TGTGCCAGCACCTACCTTGAAGGGGGCACTGAAGCTTTCTTT.

This clone was seen a few times. The chain has TRBV7-8 and TRBJ1-5; possibly TRBD1 for D (6 bases). V was clipped by 1 base and J by 1 base, with 8 bases between them. The CDR3 covers 15 residues. The germline CDR1 and CDR2 sequences are SGHVS and FQNEAQ. The CDR3 DNA follows: TGTGCCAGCAGCTTAGAAACAGGGAGCAATCAGCCCCAGCATTTT. Translated: CASSLETGSNQPQHF.

The J gene is TRBJ1-3, the V gene TRBV2, with TRBD1 matching 10 bases. The CDR3 is 15 amino acids. Per germline, CDR1 SNHLY and CDR2 FYNNEI. V lost 6 bases and J lost 2; bases outside the gene matches: 4. The CDR3 loop reads CASSAGTGAGNTIYF. CDR3 nucleotides: TGTGCCAGCAGCGCCGGGACAGGGGCTGGAAACACCATATATTTT. Looking up the rest from reference TRBV2 and TRBJ1-3 gives the full variable domain: EPEVTQTPSHQVTQMGQEVILRCVPISNHLYFYWYRQILGQKVEFLVSFYNNEISEKSEIFDDQFSVERPDGSNFTLKIRSTKLEDSAMYFCASSAGTGAGNTIYFGEGSWLTVV.

The J gene is TRBJ1-1, the V gene TRBV29-1; weak D call: TRBD1 (6 bases). Trimming removed 5 bases at V and 1 base at J, with 17 bases between. The CDR3 covers 15 residues. Germline-derived CDR1 and CDR2 are SQVTM and ANQGSEA. CDR3 nucleotide sequence: TGCAGCGTTTGGTTTACAGGGCGATCGAACACTGAAGCTTTCTTT. Translated, it gives CSVWFTGRSNTEAFF.

The gene calls are TRBV5-4 and TRBJ1-6; D uncertain. Germline assignment: CDR1 SGHNT and CDR2 YYREEE (reference sequence). Trimming stripped 4 bases from V and 7 bases from J, with 12 bases between. The CDR3 has 14 amino acids. The CDR3 nucleotides read TGTGCCAGCAGCCGCATCGGTCACAATTCACCCCTCCACTTT. Its translation: CASSRIGHNSPLHF.

V usage is TRBV5-1 and J usage is TRBJ2-7, with a weak D call TRBD1 (6 bases). Germline V CDR1 and CDR2: SGHRS, YFSETQ. The CDR3 loop spans 15 amino acids. V lost 1 base to trimming and J lost 2 bases, with 13 bases between them. The CDR3 here is CASSLSWTATYEQYF. CDR3 DNA sequence: TGCGCCAGCAGCTTGTCCTGGACAGCAACCTACGAGCAGTACTTC. The full variable domain, rest sourced from reference TRBV5-1 and TRBJ2-7, is KAGVTQTPRYLIKTRGQQVTLSCSPISGHRSVSWYQQTPGQGLQFLFEYFSETQRNKGNFPGRFSGRQFSNSRSEMNVSTLELGDSALYLCASSLSWTATYEQYFGPGTRLTVT.

The chain carries TRBV7-2 and TRBJ1-6; TRBD1 aligns across 8 bases. Per germline, CDR1 SGHTA and CDR2 FQGNSA. This CDR3 region has 14 residues. V shed 6 bases and J 12 bases; nucleotides not matched to a gene: 10. CDR3 in amino acids: CASRTDRDGRPLHF. CDR3 coding DNA: TGTGCCAGCAGGACGGACAGGGACGGTAGACCCCTCCACTTT.

The chain is built from TRBV5-1 and TRBJ1-4, with D possibly being TRBD1 (6 bases). V shed 0 bases and J shed 7 bases, with 13 bases lying between them. Looked up from germline, CDR1 is SGHRS and CDR2 is YFSETQ. This CDR3 is built from 15 residues. The CDR3 loop is CASSLGGQPTEKLFF. The CDR3, as DNA: TGCGCCAGCAGCTTGGGAGGACAGCCGACTGAAAAACTGTTTTTT. The entire variable domain, with the rest obtained from reference TRBV5-1 and TRBJ1-4, is as follows: KAGVTQTPRYLIKTRGQQVTLSCSPISGHRSVSWYQQTPGQGLQFLFEYFSETQRNKGNFPGRFSGRQFSNSRSEMNVSTLELGDSALYLCASSLGGQPTEKLFFGSGTQLSVL.

The chain is built from TRBV7-2 and TRBJ1-5, with TRBD1 as a possible D gene (6 bases). The V gene lost 0 bases and the J gene lost 5 bases, with 14 bases spanning the gap. CDR3 length equals 16 residues. Germline V gives CDR1 SGHTA, CDR2 FQGNSA. The CDR3: CASSLARGGGYQPQHF. Here the CDR3 DNA reads TGTGCCAGCAGCTTAGCGCGAGGGGGTGGGTATCAGCCCCAGCATTTT.

V is TRBV11-3 and J is TRBJ2-3, with TRBD1 matching over 7 bases. From germline, CDR1 is SGHNT and CDR2 YENEEA. The V gene end was trimmed by 5 bases and the J gene end by 5 bases; junction bases not matched to a gene: 7. This CDR3 contains 14 residues. DNA of the CDR3: TGTGCCAGCAGCCCCGGACAGGTGCAAGATACGCAGTATTTT. It encodes CASSPGQVQDTQYF.

This clone has only one observation. The genes are TRBV5-1 and TRBJ2-7; 9 bases align to TRBD1. The CDR3 totals 16 residues. Unmatched junction bases numbered 10, after V lost 0 bases and J lost 6 bases. CDR1 and CDR2 from the germline V gene are SGHRS and YFSETQ. In DNA form, the CDR3 reads TGCGCCAGCAGCTTGGCCCCCGGGACAGGGACGGCCGAGCAGTACTTC. This encodes CASSLAPGTGTAEQYF.